This T cell receptor beta chain is drawn from a study of Ad26.COV2.S vaccination and SARS-CoV-2 variants. Study in general: Ad26.COV2.S arm of COV1001 included the donor. Study-wide results and limits: The breadth of spike-specific CD8+ and CD4+ T cell responses after vaccination was reportedly substantial.

A remark on this clone: Antigen specificity is unknown.

The data were produced by immunoSEQ multiplex PCR, yet TCRdb's version contains in-frame clones alone and is incomplete. Of roughly 300,000 clones listed, approximately 90% are singletons. Treatment meaning: roughly 18 received Ad26.COV2.S at low or high dose, single or two shots; 5 received placebo; per-sample allocation not given. Material that was analyzed had been drawn on day 63 after the first vaccine or placebo injection. Trimming took off 2 bases at V and 6 bases at J, with 17 bases between the two ends. The length of the CDR3 is 16 residues. Germline V gene sequence: CDR1 LNHDA, CDR2 SQIVND (reference sequence).

The specimen was peripheral blood, collected in a trial of Ad26.COV2.S vaccine versus placebo. The V call is TRBV19, the J call TRBJ2-1, with D possibly TRBD1 on 6 matching bases. This clonotype originated in a person aged 18-65 years who received the Ad26.COV2.S COVID-19 vaccine or a placebo. CDR3 sequence (DNA): TGTGCCAGTAGTATAAACTTTCCGGGACAAAGCAATGAGCAGTTCTTC. Translating gives CASSINFPGQSNEQFF.